Following are 28 T cell receptor beta chains from one sample sequenced in a study of OX40 agonist ivuxolimab in advanced cancers. TCRdb's table, derived via immunoSEQ multiplex PCR, lists solely in-frame clones and lacks some. The sample records 35,000 to 45,000 clones, approximately 80% being singletons. This specimen consisted of CD4+ or CD8+ T cells sorted from blood, obtained in a trial of the OX40 agonist ivuxolimab. Receptors originate from an adult with an advanced solid tumor such as melanoma, head and neck, liver or kidney cancer.

V and J are TRBV6-1 and TRBJ1-1; no clear D gene. This CDR3 contains 13 residues. V lost 6 bases and J 1 base, leaving 9 bases between the germline ends. From germline, CDR1 is MNHNS and CDR2 SASEGT. CDR3 protein: CASSGLANTEAFF. For the CDR3, the DNA is TGTGCCAGCAGCGGTCTCGCGAACACTGAAGCTTTCTTT.

V usage is TRBV5-1 and J usage is TRBJ2-7; D is perhaps TRBD2 (5 bases). Between the trimmed V and J ends, which lost 4 bases and 3 bases, there was a span of 8 bases. The CDR3 length is 12 residues. Germline lookup yields CDR1 SGHRS and CDR2 YFSETQ. The CDR3 bases are TGCGCCAGCAGCCAAGGACTCTACGAGCAGTACTTC. It specifies CASSQGLYEQYF.

The chain is built from TRBV28 and TRBJ1-3; 9 bases map to TRBD1. Losses at the gene ends were 4 bases for V and 0 bases for J; bases not matched to a gene: 1. This CDR3 contains 15 residues. In germline, CDR1 is MDHEN, CDR2 SYDVKM. CDR3 in amino acids: CASSWDRASGNTIYF. In DNA form, the CDR3 reads TGTGCCAGCAGTTGGGACAGGGCCTCTGGAAACACCATATATTTT.

The gene calls are TRBV4-2 and TRBJ2-2, with 8 positions matching TRBD2. Germline lookup yields CDR1 LGHNA and CDR2 YNFKEQ. The ends lost 6 bases at V and 4 bases at J; junction bases unmatched: 16. The CDR3 totals 18 residues. The CDR3 nucleotides read TGTGCCAGCAGTCTCAATCCGGGAGGGCCCTCCTTCACCGGGGAGCTGTTTTTT. It translates to CASSLNPGGPSFTGELFF.

V and J are TRBV5-1 and TRBJ2-6; D unresolved. The ends were cut back, 1 base at V and 2 bases at J, with 4 bases in the middle. CDR1 SGHRS and CDR2 YFSETQ come from the germline V gene. CDR3 length: 14 amino acids. CDR3 in amino acids: CASSLRAGANVLTF. The CDR3 region has the DNA TGCGCCAGCAGCTTGCGGGCTGGGGCCAACGTCCTGACTTTC. Filled out from reference TRBV5-1 and TRBJ2-6, the complete variable domain reads KAGVTQTPRYLIKTRGQQVTLSCSPISGHRSVSWYQQTPGQGLQFLFEYFSETQRNKGNFPGRFSGRQFSNSRSEMNVSTLELGDSALYLCASSLRAGANVLTFGAGSRLTVL.

V is TRBV7-8 and J is TRBJ2-7, with D unclear. The CDR3 has 13 amino acids. Germline V lookup: CDR1 SGHVS, CDR2 FQNEAQ. V lost 1 base to trimming and J lost 4 bases, with 8 bases between them. Here the CDR3 DNA reads TGTGCCAGCAGCTTAGAACGGTCGTACGAGCAGTACTTC. This encodes CASSLERSYEQYF.

The CDR3 region is CASSSGTSGSDHEQFF. In nucleotides, the CDR3 is TGCGCCAGCAGCTCCGGGACTAGCGGGAGTGACCATGAGCAGTTCTTC. The chain recombines TRBV5-1 with TRBJ2-1, with TRBD2 matching 14 bases. Trimming took 3 bases from V and 8 from J; bases not matched to a gene: 7. CDR1 SGHRS and CDR2 YFSETQ come from the germline V gene. The CDR3 sequence is 16 residues long.

The J gene is TRBJ2-7, the V gene TRBV29-1; D is perhaps TRBD2 (5 bases). Trimming cost V 2 bases and J 2 bases, with 7 bases left between them. The CDR3 extends over 12 amino acids. Germline assignment: CDR1 SQVTM and CDR2 ANQGSEA. CDR3 bases: TGCAGCGTTGAACTAGCAACCTACGAGCAGTACTTC. Translating it yields CSVELATYEQYF.

This chain links TRBV20-1 with TRBJ2-1; 8 nucleotides align to TRBD2. The V gene end was trimmed by 0 bases and the J gene end by 15 bases; junction bases not matched to a gene: 4. From germline, CDR1 is DFQATT and CDR2 SNEGSKA (reference sequence). CDR3 size: 11 residues. CDR3 DNA sequence: TGCAGTGCTAGAGATCTCCTAGCGGGGTTCTTC. Translation: CSARDLLAGFF.

The rearrangement uses TRBV7-2 and TRBJ2-7, with D possibly matching TRBD2 (5 bases). V was pared by 1 base and J by 4 bases, with 8 bases between. The CDR3 is 13 residues long. Germline V gene lookup returns CDR1 SGHTA and CDR2 FQGNSA. The DNA for the CDR3 is TGTGCCAGCAGCTTAGGGACTTTTTACGAGCAGTACTTC. Translation gives CASSLGTFYEQYF.

The rearrangement joins TRBV7-8 to TRBJ1-3; 7 bases match TRBD1. The ends lost 6 bases at V and 0 bases at J; junction bases unmatched: 5. This CDR3 contains 15 residues. Per germline, CDR1 SGHVS and CDR2 FQNEAQ. The CDR3 is CASRLGQFSGNTIYF. CDR3 DNA: TGTGCCAGCAGACTGGGACAGTTCTCTGGAAACACCATATATTTT.

This clone was observed a few times. The same CDR3 also results from other DNA sequences found in this sample. The chain links TRBV5-1 to TRBJ1-1; weak D call: TRBD1 (5 bases). The V gene lost 0 bases and the J gene lost 4 bases, with 10 bases spanning the gap. Germline V gene data show CDR1 as SGHRS and CDR2 as YFSETQ. CDR3 length: 14 amino acids. CDR3 nucleotide sequence: TGCGCCAGCAGCTTGGCCTCAGGGCCCACTGAAGCTTTCTTT. This codes for CASSLASGPTEAFF.

The chain combines TRBV10-2 with TRBJ2-7; D not certain. The V end was cut by 4 bases, the J end by 2 bases, with 9 bases between. Germline V gives CDR1 WSHSY, CDR2 SAAADI. The CDR3 length is 13 residues. The CDR3 sequence is CASSVAAAYEQYF. CDR3 nucleotides: TGCGCCAGCAGTGTCGCTGCTGCCTACGAGCAGTACTTC.

This chain joins TRBV6-1 and TRBJ2-1, with TRBD2 matching over 10 bases. Per germline, CDR1 MNHNS and CDR2 SASEGT. The CDR3 totals 16 residues. The J segment lost 4 bases and the V segment lost 2 bases, leaving 5 bases of the junction unmatched. The CDR3 DNA follows: TGTGCCAGCAGTGAATATACTAGCGGGATGTACAATGAGCAGTTCTTC. It translates to CASSEYTSGMYNEQFF.

CDR3 sequence: CASRRLAGGPDTQYF. In DNA, the CDR3 is TGTGCCTCCCGCCGACTAGCGGGAGGGCCAGATACGCAGTATTTT. V usage is TRBV30 and J usage is TRBJ2-3, with 14 bases lining up with TRBD2. V was clipped by 7 bases and J by 4 bases; unmatched bases: 7. Germline-derived CDR1 and CDR2 are GTSNPN and SVGIG (reference sequence). This CDR3 is 15 amino acids long.

The V call is TRBV10-2, the J call TRBJ1-5; no reliable D call. Per germline, CDR1 WSHSY and CDR2 SAAADI. V was trimmed by 7 bases and J by 4 bases, leaving 17 bases between them. The CDR3 has 15 residues. CDR3 bases: TGCGCCAGCACCTCGTATCTGGGAGGGAATCAGCCCCAGCATTTT. Encoded protein: CASTSYLGGNQPQHF.

The V gene is TRBV5-1, the J gene TRBJ1-1; D might be TRBD1 (5 bases). Between the trimmed V and J ends, which lost 0 bases and 7 bases, there was a span of 19 bases. The CDR3 covers 16 residues. In germline, CDR1 is SGHRS, CDR2 YFSETQ. CDR3 in amino acids: CASSLEVGWGSGEAFF. The CDR3 region has the DNA TGCGCCAGCAGCTTGGAAGTGGGGTGGGGGTCGGGTGAAGCTTTCTTT. Full variable domain (remainder filled in from reference TRBV5-1 and TRBJ1-1): KAGVTQTPRYLIKTRGQQVTLSCSPISGHRSVSWYQQTPGQGLQFLFEYFSETQRNKGNFPGRFSGRQFSNSRSEMNVSTLELGDSALYLCASSLEVGWGSGEAFFGQGTRLTVV.

This chain uses TRBV2 with TRBJ2-2; 9 positions match TRBD1. Germline values: CDR1 SNHLY, CDR2 FYNNEI. V was clipped by 6 bases and J by 1 base; unmatched bases: 3. The CDR3 is 15 residues long. The CDR3 reads CASRADRGNTGELFF. The CDR3 DNA reads as TGTGCCAGCAGGGCGGACAGGGGGAACACCGGGGAGCTGTTTTTT. The complete variable domain, with remaining parts taken from reference TRBV2 and TRBJ2-2, reads EPEVTQTPSHQVTQMGQEVILRCVPISNHLYFYWYRQILGQKVEFLVSFYNNEISEKSEIFDDQFSVERPDGSNFTLKIRSTKLEDSAMYFCASRADRGNTGELFFGEGSRLTVL.

This clone has only a few counts. V gene TRBV4-3 combines with J gene TRBJ1-4, with D possibly matching TRBD1 (5 bases). Germline V gene sequence: CDR1 LGHNA, CDR2 YSLEER. V dropped 2 bases and J dropped 3 bases, with 7 bases sitting between them. The CDR3 is 14 residues long. This CDR3 reads CASSQQGPNEKLFF. The CDR3 nucleotides are TGCGCCAGCAGCCAACAGGGACCTAATGAAAAACTGTTTTTT.

The rearrangement uses TRBV11-2 and TRBJ2-2, with TRBD1 identical over 7 bases. V dropped 5 bases and J dropped 7; count of bases not matched to a gene: 13. The CDR3 length is 16 residues. The germline gives CDR1 SGHAT, CDR2 FQNNGV. Here the CDR3 DNA reads TGTGCCAGCAGCCCACAGACAGGGCGGATGATCGGGGAGCTGTTTTTT. Its translation is CASSPQTGRMIGELFF. Together with reference TRBV11-2 and TRBJ2-2, the CDR3 gives the full variable domain: EAGVAQSPRYKIIEKRQSVAFWCNPISGHATLYWYQQILGQGPKLLIQFQNNGVVDDSQLPKDRFSAERLKGVDSTLKIQPAKLEDSAVYLCASSPQTGRMIGELFFGEGSRLTVL.

The chain carries TRBV19 and TRBJ1-1; D ambiguous. Germline loops: CDR1 LNHDA, CDR2 SQIVND (reference sequence). Trimming took 7 bases from V and 0 from J, leaving 12 bases between them. This CDR3 contains 14 residues. Here the CDR3 DNA reads TGTGCCAGTAAGACCGGTAGGGTGAACACTGAAGCTTTCTTT. Translation: CASKTGRVNTEAFF.

This clone occurred a few times. V gene TRBV19 combines with J gene TRBJ2-6; D perhaps matches TRBD1 (6 bases). The CDR3 loop spans 18 amino acids. Germline-derived CDR1 and CDR2 are LNHDA and SQIVND (reference sequence). Trimming stripped 1 base from V and 2 bases from J, with 15 bases between. In DNA form, the CDR3 reads TGTGCCAGTAGTATAGCCAGGACAGCGGTACCTGGGGCCAACGTCCTGACTTTC. Translating gives CASSIARTAVPGANVLTF.

This chain joins TRBV6-5 and TRBJ1-2; 7 bases align to TRBD1. CDR3 size: 15 residues. The V gene's germline CDR1 is MNHEY and CDR2 SVGAGI. Trimming cost V 2 bases and J 7 bases; bases outside gene matches: 10. The CDR3 DNA is TGTGCCAGCAGTTACAGTACAGACAGGGAGACTGGCTACACCTTC. Protein product: CASSYSTDRETGYTF.

This rearrangement joins TRBV7-7 to TRBJ2-1; 7 bases are a match to TRBD2. With 1 base clipped from V and 3 bases from J, the junction kept 3 bases outside the gene matches. The CDR3 loop spans 15 amino acids. CDR1 SSHAT and CDR2 FNYEAQ come from the germline V gene (reference sequence). The CDR3 nucleotides read TGTGCCAGCAGCTTAGGCGGGAGCTTCTACAATGAGCAGTTCTTC. Translating it yields CASSLGGSFYNEQFF.

J is TRBJ2-3 and V is TRBV6-5, with 7 nucleotides matching TRBD1. The germline V gene encodes CDR1 MNHEY and CDR2 SVGAGI. Trimming at V came to 4 bases and at J to 3 bases, leaving 7 bases not matched to a gene. The CDR3 totals 15 residues. Written as DNA, the CDR3 is TGTGCCAGCAGTTCTGACAGGGAGCGGACAGATACGCAGTATTTT. It specifies CASSSDRERTDTQYF.

V usage is TRBV5-4 and J usage is TRBJ1-1; TRBD1 agrees at 7 bases. CDR3 size: 15 residues. Germline CDR1 SGHNT, CDR2 YYREEE (reference sequence). V trimming: 0 bases; J trimming: 1 base; junction bases outside the gene matches: 3. DNA for the CDR3: TGTGCCAGCAGCTTGGAGGGGGCCCGGAACACTGAAGCTTTCTTT. Residues: CASSLEGARNTEAFF.

V and J are TRBV25-1 and TRBJ1-2, with a possible D match to TRBD1 (5 bases). The V end was cut by 4 bases, the J end by 8 bases, with 8 bases between. The length of the CDR3 is 11 residues. CDR1 is MGHDK, CDR2 SYGVNS, per germline. This CDR3 reads CASSVGLGYTF. The DNA of the CDR3 is TGTGCCAGCAGTGTGGGGCTCGGCTACACCTTC.

The rearrangement links TRBV5-3 to TRBJ1-3; no firm D call. TRBV5-3 is noted as an ORF with a role that remains uncertain. The CDR3 is 15 residues long. V lost 0 bases, J lost 0 bases, and 7 bases lay in between. CDR3 sequence reads: CARSLVEPSGNTIYF. DNA for the CDR3: TGTGCCAGAAGCTTGGTGGAGCCCTCTGGAAACACCATATATTTT.